Below, 10 T cell receptor beta chains from the same sample are listed, as sequenced in a study of T cell responses to AZD1222 COVID-19 vaccine. Here immunoSEQ multiplex PCR was the method, and the copy in TCRdb shows in-frame clones only, minus some. The top ten hold around 6.6% of the sample, which has around 110,000 clones, over 80% seen once. The specimen comprised peripheral blood, sampled 28 days after the second AZD1222 dose. The receptors stem from an adult who received the AZD1222 COVID-19 vaccine.

The gene calls are TRBV6-6 and TRBJ2-1; TRBD1 matches at 9 bases. Trimming cost V 9 bases and J 9 bases; bases outside gene matches: 12. Germline V gene lookup returns CDR1 MNHNY and CDR2 SVGAGI (reference sequence). The CDR3 loop spans 14 amino acids. The CDR3 nucleotides are TGTGCCAGTGGTGAGAACAGGGGGCTAATTGAGCAGTTCTTC. Translating it yields CASGENRGLIEQFF.

J is TRBJ2-7 and V is TRBV7-9; D possibly corresponds to TRBD2 (6 bases). The V end lost 5 bases, the J end lost 1 base, and 18 bases lay between the germline ends. This CDR3 region has 16 residues. Germline V gene lookup returns CDR1 SEHNR and CDR2 FQNEAQ (reference sequence). The CDR3 is CASSPGEAGASYEQYF. CDR3 nucleotides: TGTGCCAGCAGCCCTGGGGAGGCGGGTGCATCCTACGAGCAGTACTTC. The full variable domain, completed using reference TRBV7-9 and TRBJ2-7, is DTGVSQNPRHKITKRGQNVTFRCDPISEHNRLYWYRQTLGQGPEFLTYFQNEAQLEKSRLLSDRFSAERPKGSFSTLEIQRTEQGDSAMYLCASSPGEAGASYEQYFGPGTRLTVT.

The rearrangement uses TRBV29-1 and TRBJ2-3; a possible D gene is TRBD2 (6 bases). CDR3 length equals 12 residues. Trimming left V 4 bases short and J 8 bases short, with 13 bases between. CDR1 is SQVTM, CDR2 ANQGSEA, per germline. CDR3 protein: CSVGSGDATQYF. CDR3 coding DNA: TGCAGCGTTGGGTCGGGGGACGCTACGCAGTATTTT.

This chain joins TRBV7-6 and TRBJ1-2, with TRBD1 matching 7 bases. The junction had 7 bases not matched to a gene; V was cut back by 4 bases and J by 8 bases. The CDR3 length is 13 residues. Germline CDR1 reads SGHVS; CDR2 reads FNYEAQ. CDR3 region: CASSSPTGDGYTF. In DNA form, the CDR3 reads TGTGCCAGCAGCTCACCAACAGGGGACGGCTACACCTTC. The whole variable domain, filled in from reference TRBV7-6 and TRBJ1-2, reads GAGVSQSPRYKVTKRGQDVALRCDPISGHVSLYWYRQALGQGPEFLTYFNYEAQQDKSGLPNDRFSAERPEGSISTLTIQRTEQRDSAMYRCASSSPTGDGYTFGSGTRLTVV.

The chain recombines TRBV7-6 with TRBJ2-1, with 10 bases matching TRBD1. Germline assignment: CDR1 SGHVS and CDR2 FNYEAQ. J lost 5 bases, V lost 4 bases, and 5 bases had no gene match. The CDR3 has 15 residues. The CDR3 reads CASSSGQGVHNEQFF. The CDR3 region has the DNA TGTGCCAGCAGCTCAGGACAGGGGGTTCACAATGAGCAGTTCTTC.

This chain connects TRBV6-4 to TRBJ1-6; 8 bases fit TRBD1. The CDR3 runs 14 residues. The ends lost 4 bases at V and 5 bases at J; junction bases unmatched: 1. The germline V gene has CDR1 MRHNA and CDR2 SNTAGT. The CDR3 sequence is CASSADRDNSPLHF. CDR3 nucleotides: TGTGCCAGCAGTGCGGACAGGGATAATTCACCCCTCCACTTT.

This sequence joins TRBV10-3 and TRBJ1-6; no clear D. This CDR3 comprises 13 residues. Germline lookup yields CDR1 ENHRY and CDR2 SYGVKD. Trimming took off 3 bases at V and 9 bases at J, with 9 bases between the two ends. This chain's CDR3 is CAISDSAASPLHF. The CDR3 nucleotides read TGTGCCATCAGTGACAGTGCGGCTTCACCCCTCCACTTT.

The rearrangement uses TRBV18 and TRBJ1-5; D is unresolved. Per germline, CDR1 KGHSH and CDR2 LQKENI. The germline V and J ends were trimmed by 1 base and 1 base, with 5 bases remaining between them. This CDR3 region has 14 residues. This CDR3 reads CASSPQDSNQPQHF. The CDR3 DNA follows: TGTGCCAGCTCACCACAAGACAGCAATCAGCCCCAGCATTTT.

The genes are TRBV28 and TRBJ1-2; a possible D gene is TRBD1 (5 bases). The V gene's germline CDR1 is MDHEN and CDR2 SYDVKM. Trimming removed 3 bases from V and 8 bases from J, with 16 bases in between. There are 14 residues in the CDR3. CDR3 DNA: TGTGCCAGCAGTTTCAGGACACCCACCCTAGGCTACACCTTC. Translating it yields CASSFRTPTLGYTF.

This chain joins TRBV27 and TRBJ2-7, with 8 bases aligning to TRBD1. CDR1 is MNHEY and CDR2 is SMNVEV in the germline V gene (reference sequence). The CDR3 spans 17 residues. J was trimmed by 3 bases and V by 4 bases; bases with no gene match: 14. The CDR3 loop reads CASSYSPPTGEFYEQYF. The DNA of the CDR3 is TGTGCCAGCAGTTACTCTCCTCCGACAGGGGAGTTCTACGAGCAGTACTTC.